A single T cell receptor (beta chain) is shown here with its context. This clonotype registers as hyperexpanded (1% or more) within its sample. The clone's antigen remains unknown. No clone much larger than this one lies a single base away; base qualities are absent. V is reduced by 3 bases and J by 4 bases, leaving a spacing of 12 bases between them. Reading from cysteine to phenylalanine, the CDR3 counts 14 amino acids. The kept DNA is CDR3 alone, 42 bases in frame from the first base. For CDR1 and CDR2, the germline V gene lists KGHSH and LQKENI. This sample is part of a study of liver allograft versus peripheral blood T cells (dated by TCRdb to the early 2020s). At the level of the whole study: In liver transplant recipients, the study looked at T cell receptor repertoires in the peripheral blood and set them against the repertoires found within the transplanted livers. Results and caveats for the whole study, not just this receptor: The T cell receptor repertoires within liver allografts were reported to be different from the T cell receptor repertoires detected in peripheral blood.

These reads were obtained on an Illumina MiSeq. TCRdb reanalyzed the raw reads on its own, using fastp at Q25 for trimming and MiXCR for clone calling, and kept in-frame beta chains. Entries that share a CDR3 protein sequence are merged under the most common genes and DNA. The sample table on file contains 28 distinct CDR3 sequences. The chain uses TRBV18 and TRBJ1-2, with the identity of the D gene unclear. The TCR originated in a human patient who had a liver transplant. Some T cells may have been brought in with the graft after a transplant. The CDR3 region: CASSPTAASYGYTF. In nucleotide form, the sequence is TGTGCCAGCTCACCTACAGCCGCCAGCTATGGCTACACCTTC.